This T cell receptor beta chain appears in the sequencing data of a study of neoadjuvant anti-PD-1 for oral cavity cancer. Stage II-IVA oral cavity squamous cell carcinoma was new and untreated by systemic or radiation therapy. Some clones are missing from TCRdb's copy, which holds only in-frame ones; the method was immunoSEQ multiplex PCR. This sample has roughly 9,300 clones; 65% to 70% occur once, and the top ten carry roughly 8.3%. This TCR derives from a person between 40 and 79 years old with oral cavity squamous cell carcinoma. Sequences were derived from tumor tissue, sampled before nivolumab (anti-PD-1) treatment.

DNA of the CDR3: TGTGCCAGCAGGAAAGGAGGACAGAGCGGGCAGCCCCAGCATTTT. Its protein is CASRKGGQSGQPQHF. The chain is built from TRBV27 and TRBJ1-5, with D possibly matching TRBD1 (6 bases). CDR3 length equals 15 residues. The V end lost 6 bases, the J end lost 7 bases, and 19 bases lay between the germline ends. Germline V lookup: CDR1 MNHEY, CDR2 SMNVEV (reference sequence).